Given below is one T cell receptor beta chain in context. Its antigen is currently unknown. The CDR3 extends over 14 amino acids. Trimming shortened V by 5 bases and J by 2 bases, and 12 bases separated the two germline ends. Germline CDR1 and CDR2: MNHEY and SVGAGI. This sample is drawn from a study of neoadjuvant nivolumab and ipilimumab in lung cancer. Findings and caveats of the study: Only a small number of samples underwent TCR sequencing.

The table came from immunoSEQ multiplex PCR; TCRdb's copy has only in-frame clones and leaves some out. The table lists tens of thousands of clones, around 80% of them singletons. The chain combines TRBV6-5 with TRBJ1-1; tentative D call: TRBD1 (5 bases). The sequenced sample was tumor tissue, obtained after neoadjuvant nivolumab, alone or with ipilimumab, at or shortly before surgery. The clonotype was recovered from an adult with non-small cell lung cancer. DNA of the CDR3: TGTGCCAGCAGTACGGACACTTTTAACACTGAAGCTTTCTTT. It is translated as CASSTDTFNTEAFF.